Presented here are 28 T cell receptor beta chains from one specimen sequenced in a study of blood T cell repertoires in COVID-19. The assay was immunoSEQ multiplex PCR, and TCRdb's table has in-frame clones only and misses some. Of roughly 140,000 clones in the sample, roughly 90% were seen once. Sequenced input: peripheral blood. These receptors originate from a human donor in a cohort sampled during active COVID-19.

The chain uses TRBV6-6 and TRBJ2-7; weak D call: TRBD1 (6 bases). The CDR3 covers 17 residues. V dropped 5 bases and J dropped 1 base, with 21 bases sitting between them. CDR1 is MNHNY, CDR2 SVGAGI, per germline (reference sequence). Here the CDR3 reads CASSPSTGSRSSYEQYF. In DNA form, the CDR3 reads TGTGCCAGCAGTCCCTCGACAGGCTCTAGGAGTTCCTACGAGCAGTACTTC.

V and J are TRBV7-2 and TRBJ1-2; D is uncertain. The germline gives CDR1 SGHTA, CDR2 FQGNSA. V dropped 2 bases and J dropped 4 bases, with 11 bases sitting between them. The CDR3 has 14 amino acids. The CDR3 protein is CASSLQTSGYGYTF. The CDR3 nucleotides are TGTGCCAGCAGCTTACAAACTAGCGGCTATGGCTACACCTTC.

CDR3: CASSFRDRGTAGELFF. The CDR3 DNA follows: TGTGCCAGCAGCTTCCGGGACCGGGGGACGGCCGGGGAGCTGTTTTTT. V is TRBV5-8 and J is TRBJ2-2; tentatively, D is TRBD2 (6 bases). V lost 2 bases and J lost 6, with 17 bases in between. Germline V gives CDR1 SGHTS, CDR2 YDEGEE. CDR3 length: 16 residues.

The chain recombines TRBV18 with TRBJ2-1, with TRBD2 matching over 9 bases. CDR1 and CDR2 from the germline V gene are KGHSH and LQKENI. The J segment lost 2 bases and the V segment lost 2 bases, leaving 16 bases of the junction unmatched. The CDR3 totals 20 residues. CDR3 in amino acids: CASSPGSSGSTHLTYNEQFF. The DNA for the CDR3 is TGTGCCAGCTCACCAGGGAGTAGCGGGAGTACCCACCTGACCTACAATGAGCAGTTCTTC. Complete variable domain (other parts from reference TRBV18 and TRBJ2-1): NAGVMQNPRHLVRRRGQEARLRCSPMKGHSHVYWYRQLPEEGLKFMVYLQKENIIDESGMPKERFSAEFPKEGPSILRIQQVVRGDSAAYFCASSPGSSGSTHLTYNEQFFGPGTRLTVL.

V gene TRBV11-3 combines with J gene TRBJ2-1; D unclear. This CDR3 has 13 amino acids. CDR1 is SGHNT, CDR2 YENEEA, per germline. Trimming removed 4 bases at V and 6 bases at J, with 10 bases between. The CDR3 DNA is TGTGCCAGCAGCTCCGCCCGTAGCAATGAGCAGTTCTTC. It yields the protein CASSSARSNEQFF.

This chain joins TRBV5-1 and TRBJ2-5, with D uncertain. The V gene's germline CDR1 is SGHRS and CDR2 YFSETQ. Trimming stripped 0 bases from V and 1 base from J, with 10 bases between. The CDR3 totals 15 residues. The CDR3 sequence: CASSLALMRQETQYF. CDR3 in DNA: TGCGCCAGCAGCTTGGCCTTGATGCGCCAAGAGACCCAGTACTTC.

Regarding this clone: At one boundary the junction diverges from the germline segment, which might be a read error. The rearrangement uses TRBV6-5 and TRBJ1-2; D is possibly TRBD1 (5 bases). CDR3 length: 13 residues. Per germline, CDR1 MNHEY and CDR2 SVGAGI. CDR3 DNA sequence: TGTGCCAGCAGCCCCCGGGGGACCTATAGCTACACCTTC. Translation: CASSPRGTYSYTF.

The chain is built from TRBV9 and TRBJ2-7; 13 bases agree with TRBD2. CDR3 size: 16 residues. With 3 bases clipped from V and 1 base from J, the junction kept 4 bases outside the gene matches. The germline gives CDR1 SGDLS, CDR2 YYNGEE. For the CDR3, the DNA is TGTGCCAGCAGCGCCGCGACTAGCGGGGGGTCCTACGAGCAGTACTTC. Its translation is CASSAATSGGSYEQYF.

The chain is built from TRBV5-1 and TRBJ2-2; D is undetermined. The CDR3 is made up of 14 amino acids. The V gene lost 6 bases and the J gene lost 0 bases, with 9 bases spanning the gap. Looked up from germline, CDR1 is SGHRS and CDR2 is YFSETQ. CDR3 sequence (DNA): TGCGCCAGCACCGTAATATCGAACACCGGGGAGCTGTTTTTT. Its translation is CASTVISNTGELFF.

V is TRBV18 and J is TRBJ2-1, with 8 bases lining up with TRBD2. The V and J ends lost 0 bases and 2 bases, in that order; junction bases with no gene match: 12. CDR1 is KGHSH, CDR2 LQKENI, per germline. This CDR3 region has 19 residues. The CDR3 is CASSPPSGDAGGTYNEQFF. The DNA for the CDR3 is TGTGCCAGCTCACCACCCAGTGGGGATGCGGGGGGTACCTACAATGAGCAGTTCTTC.

The V gene is TRBV6-2 or TRBV6-3, the J gene TRBJ1-4, with 11 positions matching TRBD1. The length of the CDR3 is 17 residues. The germline V gene encodes CDR1 MNHEY and CDR2 SVGEGT. Trimming cost V 6 bases and J 7 bases; bases outside gene matches: 13. CDR3 amino acids: CASSEYGTGGRSEKLFF. CDR3 bases: TGTGCCAGCAGCGAATATGGGACAGGGGGTCGATCTGAAAAACTGTTTTTT.

The chain joins TRBV9 to TRBJ1-5; 10 positions agree with TRBD1. The CDR3 is made up of 16 amino acids. V was pared by 0 bases and J by 3 bases, with 3 bases of the junction left unmatched. Looked up from germline, CDR1 is SGDLS and CDR2 is YYNGEE. The CDR3 here is CASSVGDRGDNQPQHF. The CDR3 DNA reads as TGTGCCAGCAGCGTAGGGGACAGGGGAGACAATCAGCCCCAGCATTTT. Full variable domain (missing parts from reference TRBV9 and TRBJ1-5): DSGVTQTPKHLITATGQRVTLRCSPRSGDLSVYWYQQSLDQGLQFLIQYYNGEERAKGNILERFSAQQFPDLHSELNLSSLELGDSALYFCASSVGDRGDNQPQHFGDGTRLSIL.

J is TRBJ2-5 and V is TRBV2; no definite D call. Trimming removed 2 bases from V and 5 bases from J, with 6 bases in between. Germline-derived CDR1 and CDR2 are SNHLY and FYNNEI. This CDR3 contains 12 residues. CDR3 region: CASSELSETQYF. The DNA for the CDR3 is TGTGCCAGCAGTGAACTCTCGGAGACCCAGTACTTC.

The V call is TRBV19, the J call TRBJ1-2, with TRBD1 matching over 9 bases. The CDR3 is 14 amino acids. Germline lookup yields CDR1 LNHDA and CDR2 SQIVND (reference sequence). The junction had 7 bases not matched to a gene; V was cut back by 7 bases and J by 4 bases. For the CDR3, the DNA is TGTGCCAGTAATACAGGGGGCGTCGGCTATGGCTACACCTTC. Protein product: CASNTGGVGYGYTF.

This chain uses TRBV28 with TRBJ1-4; 7 nucleotides match TRBD1. Unmatched junction bases numbered 5, after V lost 3 bases and J lost 4 bases. From germline, CDR1 is MDHEN and CDR2 SYDVKM. There are 15 residues in the CDR3. This CDR3 is CASSFGTAINEKLFF. The DNA for the CDR3 is TGTGCCAGCAGTTTCGGGACAGCTATTAATGAAAAACTGTTTTTT.

This clone was seen only a few times. V gene TRBV27 combines with J gene TRBJ1-4; D is undetermined. This CDR3 has 16 amino acids. The V end lost 3 bases, the J end lost 6 bases, and 17 bases lay between the germline ends. Germline V CDR1 and CDR2: MNHEY, SMNVEV (reference sequence). The CDR3 loop reads CASSFRLRMKDEKLFF. CDR3 bases: TGTGCCAGCAGTTTTAGGTTGAGGATGAAGGATGAAAAACTGTTTTTT.

The gene calls are TRBV5-1 and TRBJ2-7; 7 nucleotides line up with TRBD1. Trimming took 1 base from V and 4 from J; bases not matched to a gene: 5. Germline values: CDR1 SGHRS, CDR2 YFSETQ. CDR3 length: 14 residues. This chain's CDR3 is CASSLRTGSYEQYF. CDR3 sequence (DNA): TGCGCCAGCAGCTTGAGGACAGGATCTTACGAGCAGTACTTC.

The CDR3 spells CASRPHRGGEQYF. The DNA of the CDR3 is TGTGCCAGCAGACCGCACAGGGGTGGGGAGCAGTACTTC. The chain joins TRBV6-5 to TRBJ2-7; 7 bases are a match to TRBD1. After removal of 6 bases from V and 7 bases from J, the junction contained 9 bases not matched to a gene. CDR3 length: 13 residues. Germline loops: CDR1 MNHEY, CDR2 SVGAGI.

The chain links TRBV7-2 to TRBJ2-3; the match to TRBD1 covers 9 bases. The CDR3 is 16 residues long. Losses at the gene ends were 2 bases for V and 4 bases for J; bases not matched to a gene: 7. CDR1 is SGHTA and CDR2 is FQGNSA in the germline V gene. This chain's CDR3 is CASSLQFRQGADTQYF. The CDR3 nucleotides read TGTGCCAGCAGCTTACAGTTTCGACAGGGGGCAGATACGCAGTATTTT.

V is TRBV9 and J is TRBJ1-6; 7 nucleotides agree with TRBD1. The CDR3 is 16 amino acids. The V gene's germline CDR1 is SGDLS and CDR2 YYNGEE. The ends lost 0 bases at V and 10 bases at J; junction bases unmatched: 10. DNA for the CDR3: TGTGCCAGCAGCGTAGAGACAGGGTCGTCCCGGTCACCCCTCCACTTT. Amino acid sequence: CASSVETGSSRSPLHF.

This chain uses TRBV4-3 with TRBJ2-3, with D maybe TRBD1 (6 bases). This CDR3 region has 15 residues. Germline V gene data show CDR1 as LGHNA and CDR2 as YSLEER. The V and J ends lost 2 bases and 2 bases respectively, with 11 bases between them. CDR3 sequence reads: CASSQTGGYTDTQYF. CDR3 nucleotides: TGCGCCAGCAGCCAAACTGGGGGCTACACAGATACGCAGTATTTT.

The CDR3 nucleotides read TGTGCCAGCAGTTTATTAGAGGGCCCCTCCTACGAGCAGTACTTC. Its translation is CASSLLEGPSYEQYF. V gene TRBV28 combines with J gene TRBJ2-7, with D perhaps TRBD2 (5 bases). This CDR3 is 15 amino acids long. The V gene's germline CDR1 is MDHEN and CDR2 SYDVKM. The germline V and J ends were trimmed by 1 base and 0 bases, with 10 bases remaining between them.

This sequence joins TRBV19 and TRBJ1-5; possible D gene TRBD1, 5 bases. Germline V lookup: CDR1 LNHDA, CDR2 SQIVND (reference sequence). V lost 2 bases and J lost 2, with 10 bases in between. This CDR3 spans 15 amino acids. CDR3 protein: CASSIRGRGNQPQHF. CDR3 DNA sequence: TGTGCCAGTAGTATAAGGGGAAGGGGCAATCAGCCCCAGCATTTT. The full variable domain, in which reference TRBV19 and TRBJ1-5 provide the parts outside the CDR3, is DGGITQSPKYLFRKEGQNVTLSCEQNLNHDAMYWYRQDPGQGLRLIYYSQIVNDFQKGDIAEGYSVSREKKESFPLTVTSAQKNPTAFYLCASSIRGRGNQPQHFGDGTRLSIL.

V is TRBV7-2 and J is TRBJ2-7; 10 bases agree with TRBD2. The V segment lost 5 bases and the J segment 7 bases; nucleotides outside the gene matches: 11. Germline CDR1 and CDR2: SGHTA and FQGNSA. This CDR3 comprises 15 residues. DNA for the CDR3: TGTGCCAGCAGCCACACTCTAGCGGGAGACGGTGAGCAGTACTTC. Encoded protein: CASSHTLAGDGEQYF.

The CDR3: CASSPQGTDTQYF. CDR3 nucleotide sequence: TGTGCCAGCAGCCCACAGGGGACAGATACGCAGTATTTT. The V call is TRBV9, the J call TRBJ2-3; 7 nucleotides match TRBD1. The CDR3 runs to 13 residues. CDR1 is SGDLS, CDR2 YYNGEE, per germline. With 4 bases clipped from V and 3 bases from J, the junction kept 2 bases outside the gene matches.

The chain joins TRBV6-4 to TRBJ1-1, with 8 positions matching TRBD1. The ends lost 4 bases at V and 4 bases at J; junction bases unmatched: 2. From germline, CDR1 is MRHNA and CDR2 SNTAGT. This CDR3 has 13 amino acids. The CDR3 nucleotides read TGTGCCAGCAGTGTTACAGGGGGCACTGAAGCTTTCTTT. Translating it yields CASSVTGGTEAFF.

The chain joins TRBV7-2 to TRBJ1-4; 7 bases agree with TRBD1. CDR3 length: 16 residues. Germline trimming cut 1 base from V and 5 bases from J; bases unmatched to any gene: 7. CDR1 is SGHTA and CDR2 is FQGNSA in the germline V gene. The CDR3 sequence is CASSLVSGTANEKLFF. CDR3 bases: TGTGCCAGCAGCTTAGTTTCAGGGACAGCAAATGAAAAACTGTTTTTT. Full variable domain (rest looked up from reference TRBV7-2 and TRBJ1-4): GAGVSQSPSNKVTEKGKDVELRCDPISGHTALYWYRQSLGQGLEFLIYFQGNSAPDKSGLPSDRFSAERTGGSVSTLTIQRTQQEDSAVYLCASSLVSGTANEKLFFGSGTQLSVL.

J is TRBJ2-1 and V is TRBV6-2 or TRBV6-3; the match to TRBD2 covers 11 bases. CDR3 length: 18 amino acids. With 2 bases clipped from V and 1 base from J, the junction kept 7 bases outside the gene matches. Germline loops: CDR1 MNHEY, CDR2 SVGEGT. The CDR3 here is CASSYRGLAGYSYNEQFF. CDR3 nucleotides: TGTGCCAGCAGTTACCGTGGACTAGCGGGTTATTCCTACAATGAGCAGTTCTTC.